This T cell receptor beta chain was retrieved from a study of beta chain features in type 1 diabetes. On the study more broadly: Regarding age, gender and cell yields, patients proved similar to healthy donors. Study results and caveats: Cells with high TCR expression could be over-represented by cDNA sequencing.

Germline loops: CDR1 SGHNT, CDR2 YYREEE (reference sequence). Trimming cost V 2 bases and J 2 bases, with 10 bases left between them. This CDR3 has 14 residues. Donors contributed one heparinised blood draw apiece, averaging about 110 mL. This clone appeared a few times. Its antigen remains unidentified. TCRB transcripts that were expressed got sequenced, as all of the isolated RNA had been reverse transcribed. Assay used: immunoSEQ multiplex PCR; TCRdb lists only in-frame clones, some missing. Altogether 330,000 or so clones are present, about 19% being singletons, with the ten largest covering under 0.055%.

The TCR originated in a woman between 18 and 30 years old in good health. Sequencing was performed on naive CD4+ T cells from blood. The chain links TRBV5-4 to TRBJ2-5, with D perhaps matching TRBD2 (5 bases). For the CDR3, the DNA is TGTGCCAGCAGCTTTGGACTCGCTCAAGAGACCCAGTACTTC. Its protein product is CASSFGLAQETQYF.